The table lists the clone carrying this T cell receptor (beta chain) with many counts. Its matching antigen is unknown. The data are from a study of regulatory T cells in long-lasting Graves disease. Arm-PCR of CDR3 regions with iRepertoire HTBI primers generated TCR beta libraries. MiXCR, run by TCRdb on the multiplex PCR reads, gives a single entry per CDR3 protein. This table holds hundreds of thousands of distinct CDR3 sequences, around an eighth found once. There are 15 residues in the CDR3. From germline, CDR1 is MDHEN and CDR2 SYDVKM. V lost 2 bases to trimming and J lost 4 bases, with 12 bases between them. Study-wide findings and caveats: Persistent Graves' patients showed a TCR diversity that was lower than that of newly diagnosed ones. Results may be inaccurate due to the small sample size.

Stated time point: newly diagnosed GD, antithyroid drugs for less than 3 months. Construction of the TCR library relied on RNA isolated from PBMCs. The sample also formed part of further work on T cells in Graves' hyperthyroidism and ophthalmopathy. That source notes: During a first-round RT-PCR of the TCR CDR3, the HTBI primer set was used.

The chain employs TRBV28 and TRBJ1-3, with D hard to call. This TCR derives from a man aged 25-40 years with Graves disease. Source: peripheral blood mononuclear cells (PBMCs), taken at new diagnosis, from a patient treated with antithyroid drugs. CDR3 in amino acids: CASSLQMGSGNTIYF. The DNA of the CDR3 is TGTGCCAGCAGTTTACAGATGGGTTCAGGAAACACCATATATTTT.